Listed below are T cell receptor beta chains from one sample, sequenced in a study of T cells in Graves' hyperthyroidism and ophthalmopathy. TCRdb re-analysed the multiplex PCR reads in MiXCR, keeping a single row per CDR3 protein. Of 500,000 to 600,000 distinct CDR3 sequences listed, over 35% are singletons. What was sequenced was peripheral blood or thyroid tissue (not recorded which). The source of these receptors is an adult woman with Graves' disease, either hyperthyroidism or ophthalmopathy (not recorded which). The CDR3 runs from the conserved cysteine through the conserved F or W. The D gene is left open where the match is weak. Not every row has a clone size; where given, it reads once, few, many or a size class.

>TRBV7-9|-|TRBJ1-4|-
CASSSFGGDEKLFF
TGTGCCAGCAGCTCCTTCGGAGGAGATGAAAAACTGTTTTTT
>TRBV7-2|-|TRBJ2-4|TRBD2
CASSLVGGRWAKNIQYF
TGTGCCAGCAGCTTAGTGGGCGGGAGGTGGGCCAAAAACATTCAGTACTTC
>TRBV7-7|-|TRBJ2-5|-
CASSLAPEVGETQYF
TGTGCCAGCAGCTTAGCCCCCGAGGTAGGAGAGACCCAGTACTTC
>TRBV5-6|-|TRBJ1-2|-
CASSFLMATYGYTF
TGTGCCAGCAGCTTTCTGATGGCAACCTATGGCTACACCTTC
>TRBV9|-|TRBJ1-1|-
CASSATTGMNTEAFF
TGTGCCAGCAGCGCAACTACAGGTATGAACACTGAAGCTTTCTTT
>TRBV7-8|few|TRBJ1-1|-
CASSQPGRSEAFF
TGTGCCAGCAGCCAACCGGGACGGTCTGAAGCTTTCTTT
>TRBV7-9|many|TRBJ2-7|-
CASSLFRRGSITTQYF
TGTGCCAGCAGCTTATTCCGTCGGGGTTCGATTACGACGCAGTACTTC
>TRBV7-6|-|TRBJ1-6|-
CASRDPGHPTHSPLHF
TGTGCCAGCAGGGACCCAGGACACCCCACCCATTCACCCCTCCACTTT
>TRBV6-6|-|TRBJ2-5|-
CASSFGSTQETQYF
TGTGCCAGCAGTTTCGGCAGCACCCAAGAGACCCAGTACTTC
>TRBV19|-|TRBJ1-5|-
CASSPRYSNQPQHF
TGTGCCAGTAGTCCCCGGTATAGCAATCAGCCCCAGCATTTT